This T cell receptor (beta chain) was retrieved from a study of identifying expanded T cells in peripheral blood. General study findings and limits: Approximately 2-week clone count variance significantly increased as total template count grew.

Turning to this clone: The antigen remains unidentified.

Method: immunoSEQ multiplex PCR; TCRdb's copy keeps in-frame clones and lacks some. This table has about 130,000 clones, approximately 86% appearing once. Germline-derived CDR1 and CDR2 are SGHDT and YYEEEE. The CDR3 is 14 amino acids. V lost 4 bases and J 0 bases, leaving 10 bases between the germline ends. This rearrangement joins TRBV5-6 to TRBJ2-5; D call uncertain. Source material: blood. The clonotype originates from a person between 18 and 70 years old in good health. CDR3 in DNA: TGTGCCAGCAGCCGGGCAGGCCACCAAGAGACCCAGTACTTC. Its translation: CASSRAGHQETQYF.